A selection of T cell receptor beta chains follows, all from one sample in a study of CD8+CD57+ T cells in acquired aplastic anemia. Using its own MiXCR run on the reads, TCRdb lists one record per CDR3 protein. The sample lists approximately 300,000 distinct CDR3 sequences; 45% to 65% were seen once. What was sequenced was sorted CD4+, CD8+, or CD8+CD57+ T cells (not recorded which) from PBMCs. All receptors come from a human donor with aplastic anemia. Both conserved end residues are part of each CDR3. The D gene is left open where the match is weak. Clone size is shown for a subset of rows, as once, few, many or a class of expanded clone.

TRBJ2-2 few TRBV12-3/TRBV12-4 TRBD1 TGTGCCAGCAGTCCGGGACAGCTAAACACCGGGGAGCTGTTTTTT CASSPGQLNTGELFF
TRBJ1-1 many TRBV18 NA TGTGCCAGCTCACGGGAGGGTGAAGCTTTCTTT CASSREGEAFF
TRBJ2-3 NA TRBV5-4 TRBD2 TGTGCCAGCAGCTTGATGACTAGCGGATACAATGAGCAGTATTTT CASSLMTSGYNEQYF
TRBJ2-7 NA TRBV7-8 TRBD2 TGTGCCAGCAGCTTAGGGCGGTCTAGCGGCATCTACGAGCAGTACTTC CASSLGRSSGIYEQYF
TRBJ2-5 NA TRBV24-1 NA TGTGCCACCAGTGATTCCGGCCAAGAGACCCAGTACTTC CATSDSGQETQYF
TRBJ2-7 many TRBV6-5 NA TGTGCCAGCAGGACAATCTACGAGCAGTACTTC CASRTIYEQYF
TRBJ1-4 NA TRBV5-1 NA TGCGCCAGCAGCGCGGGTTTGGGGCGTGAAAAACTGTTTTTT CASSAGLGREKLFF
TRBJ2-1 NA TRBV14 NA TGTGCCAGCAGCCAAGTCCCCGGGAGATACAATGAGCAGTTCTTC CASSQVPGRYNEQFF
TRBJ1-1 few TRBV29-1 NA TGCAGCGTTGAAGGCCGGAATACTGAAGCTTTCTTT CSVEGRNTEAFF
TRBJ2-1 many TRBV19 NA TGTGCCAGCAAACGGGCTGGTGAGCAGTTCTTC CASKRAGEQFF
TRBJ1-5 NA TRBV5-4 NA TGTGCCAGCAGCGAACGGACAGCGGGAGAGCCCCAGCATTTT CASSERTAGEPQHF
TRBJ2-5 NA TRBV7-2 NA TGTGCCAGCAGCTATAGGGCCGAGACCCAGTACTTC CASSYRAETQYF
TRBJ2-2 many TRBV6-1 NA TGTGCCAGCAGTGAAACCGGGATATTCACCGGGGAGCTGTTTTTT CASSETGIFTGELFF
TRBJ2-7 NA TRBV5-1 NA TGCGCCAGCAGCCATACTTCTAGCGCCTACGAGCAGTACTTC CASSHTSSAYEQYF
TRBJ2-1 NA TRBV20-1 TRBD2 TGCAGTGCCCCCGGACTAGCAGGCTCCTACAATGAGCAGTTCTTC CSAPGLAGSYNEQFF
TRBJ1-5 NA TRBV20-1 NA TGCAGTGCTAGAGACCCAAGGACAGACAATCAGCCCCAGCATTTT CSARDPRTDNQPQHF
TRBJ1-1 NA TRBV7-4 NA TGTGCCAGCAGCTTACGCAGGGGACTCAACACTGAAGCTTTCTTT CASSLRRGLNTEAFF
TRBJ1-3 many TRBV9 NA TGTGCCAGCAGCCTACAGGGTTCTTCTGGAAACACCATATATTTT CASSLQGSSGNTIYF
TRBJ1-2 NA TRBV29-1 TRBD1 TGCAGCGCTCCAGGGGGCCATCTCTATGGCTACACCTTC CSAPGGHLYGYTF
TRBJ2-6 NA TRBV7-2 NA TGTGCCAGCAGCCCCGGACTGCCAAACGTCCTGACTTTC CASSPGLPNVLTF
TRBJ1-2 NA TRBV20-1 NA TGCAGTGCTAGCGACATAAATGGCTACACCTTC CSASDINGYTF
TRBJ2-3 NA TRBV7-6 TRBD2 TGTGCCAGCAGCTCTCCTAGCGGGGGGGCAGATACGCAGTATTTT CASSSPSGGADTQYF
TRBJ2-1 NA TRBV25-1 TRBD2 TGTGCCAGCAGTGAATGGGAAGGGAGGGTGGCCTACAATGAGCAGTTCTTC CASSEWEGRVAYNEQFF
TRBJ2-1 NA TRBV9 TRBD2 TGTGCCAGCAGCGTTCTCTCGCGGGGGGACAATGAGCAGTTCTTC CASSVLSRGDNEQFF
TRBJ2-7 few TRBV6-5 NA TGTGCCAGCAGTGAGTTGGAGCGAGAGCAGTACTTC CASSELEREQYF
TRBJ2-7 NA TRBV7-8 TRBD2 TGTGCCAGCAGCTTAGCCCCCGGGACTAGCGGTGTCTCCTACGAGCAGTACTTC CASSLAPGTSGVSYEQYF
TRBJ2-1 NA TRBV7-3 NA TGTGCCAGCAGCTTAAATCTGTACAATGAGCAGTTCTTC CASSLNLYNEQFF
TRBJ1-1 NA TRBV5-6 NA TGTGCCAGCAGCTACGACAGGTCTCAAGCTTTCTTT CASSYDRSQAFF